This T cell receptor (beta chain) was profiled in a study of T cells in Graves' hyperthyroidism and ophthalmopathy. This clonotype was picked up many times. TCR beta CDR3 region amplification was performed from RNA transcripts. First-round RT-PCR with HTBI primers amplified the TCR CDR3 region. TCRdb redid the calling of the multiplex PCR reads with MiXCR, one entry per CDR3 protein. The sample records roughly 500,000 distinct CDR3 sequences, less than 25% being singletons. V was clipped by 5 bases and J by 4 bases, with 12 bases between them. The CDR3 totals 14 residues. This receptor was obtained from an older woman with Graves' ophthalmopathy. Sample: blood. The rearrangement links TRBV12-3 or TRBV12-4 to TRBJ1-5, with D possibly being TRBD1 (6 bases). The CDR3 nucleotides read TGTGCCAGCAGTCAAGAGGGGGGGAATCAGCCCCAGCATTTT. It codes for CASSQEGGNQPQHF.